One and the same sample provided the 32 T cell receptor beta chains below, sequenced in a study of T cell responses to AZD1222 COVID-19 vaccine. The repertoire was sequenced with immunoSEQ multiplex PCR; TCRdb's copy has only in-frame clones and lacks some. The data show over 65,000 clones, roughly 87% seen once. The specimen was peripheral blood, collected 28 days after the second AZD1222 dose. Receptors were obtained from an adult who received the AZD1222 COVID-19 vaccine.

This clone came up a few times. CDR3 sequence: CSAPAPRTQYF. The CDR3, as DNA: TGCAGTGCTCCCGCCCCCCGTACGCAGTATTTT. The chain is built from TRBV20-1 and TRBJ2-3; D unclear. Between the trimmed V and J ends, which lost 5 bases and 8 bases, there was a span of 11 bases. CDR1 is DFQATT, CDR2 SNEGSKA, per germline (reference sequence). This CDR3 has 11 residues.

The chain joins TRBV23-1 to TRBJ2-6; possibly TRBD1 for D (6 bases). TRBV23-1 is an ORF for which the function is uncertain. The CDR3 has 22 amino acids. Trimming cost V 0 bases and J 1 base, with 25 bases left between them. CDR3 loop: CASSQSYLRQAPLASGANVLTF. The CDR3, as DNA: TGCGCCAGCAGTCAATCGTACCTCCGACAGGCCCCACTTGCGTCTGGGGCCAACGTCCTGACTTTC.

This chain's CDR3 is CASSVQVSGQETQYF. CDR3 nucleotides: TGTGCCAGCAGCGTGCAGGTTTCGGGTCAAGAGACCCAGTACTTC. The V and J genes are TRBV7-9 and TRBJ2-5; D is uncertain. The CDR3 runs 15 residues. From germline, CDR1 is SEHNR and CDR2 FQNEAQ (reference sequence). V was clipped by 5 bases and J by 2 bases, with 15 bases between them.

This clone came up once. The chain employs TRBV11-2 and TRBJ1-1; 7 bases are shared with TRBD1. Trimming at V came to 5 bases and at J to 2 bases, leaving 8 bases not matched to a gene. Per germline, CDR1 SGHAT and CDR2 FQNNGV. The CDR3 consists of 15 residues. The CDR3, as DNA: TGTGCCAGCAGCCAGCCCGGGACAGTTAACACTGAAGCTTTCTTT. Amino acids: CASSQPGTVNTEAFF. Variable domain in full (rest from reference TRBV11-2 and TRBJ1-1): EAGVAQSPRYKIIEKRQSVAFWCNPISGHATLYWYQQILGQGPKLLIQFQNNGVVDDSQLPKDRFSAERLKGVDSTLKIQPAKLEDSAVYLCASSQPGTVNTEAFFGQGTRLTVV.

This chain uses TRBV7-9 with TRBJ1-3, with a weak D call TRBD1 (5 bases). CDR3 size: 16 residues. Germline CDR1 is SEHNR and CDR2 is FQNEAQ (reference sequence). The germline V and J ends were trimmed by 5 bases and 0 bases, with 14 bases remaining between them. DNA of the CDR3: TGTGCCAGCAGCCCGATTGGGGGTATCTCTGGAAACACCATATATTTT. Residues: CASSPIGGISGNTIYF.

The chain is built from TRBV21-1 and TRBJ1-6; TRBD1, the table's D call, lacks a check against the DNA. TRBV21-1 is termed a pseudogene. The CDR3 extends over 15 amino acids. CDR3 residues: CASSRTGDYNSPLHF. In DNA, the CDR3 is TGTGCCAGCAGTAGGACAGGGGATTATAATTCACCCCTCCACTTT.

The CDR3 DNA reads as TGTGCCAGCAGTCCGCCTAGCGGGGGGCTTCATCCTGGGGAGCTGTTTTTT. Translating it yields CASSPPSGGLHPGELFF. V is TRBV6-6 and J is TRBJ2-2; 11 bases map to TRBD2. The CDR3 consists of 17 residues. CDR1 is MNHNY and CDR2 is SVGAGI in the germline V gene (reference sequence). After removal of 5 bases from V and 8 bases from J, the junction contained 13 bases not matched to a gene.

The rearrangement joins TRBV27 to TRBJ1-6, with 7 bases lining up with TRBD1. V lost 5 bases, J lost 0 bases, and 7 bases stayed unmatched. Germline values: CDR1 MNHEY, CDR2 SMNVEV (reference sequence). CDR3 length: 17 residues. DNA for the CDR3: TGTGCCAGCAGTCCGGACAGGCTAAGCTCCTATAATTCACCCCTCCACTTT. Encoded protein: CASSPDRLSSYNSPLHF.

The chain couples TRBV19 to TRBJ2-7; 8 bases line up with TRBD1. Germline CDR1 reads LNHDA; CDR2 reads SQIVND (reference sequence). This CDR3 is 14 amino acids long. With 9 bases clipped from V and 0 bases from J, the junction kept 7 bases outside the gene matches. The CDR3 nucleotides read TGTGCCAGCTCACCGGGACAGGTCTCCTACGAGCAGTACTTC. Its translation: CASSPGQVSYEQYF.

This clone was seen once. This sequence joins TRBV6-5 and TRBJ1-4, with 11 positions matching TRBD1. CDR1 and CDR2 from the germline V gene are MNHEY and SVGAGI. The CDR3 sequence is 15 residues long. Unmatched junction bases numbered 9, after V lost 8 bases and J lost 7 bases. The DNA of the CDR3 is TGTGCCAGCGGAACAAGCGGGACAGGGGGTGAAAAACTGTTTTTT. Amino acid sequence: CASGTSGTGGEKLFF.

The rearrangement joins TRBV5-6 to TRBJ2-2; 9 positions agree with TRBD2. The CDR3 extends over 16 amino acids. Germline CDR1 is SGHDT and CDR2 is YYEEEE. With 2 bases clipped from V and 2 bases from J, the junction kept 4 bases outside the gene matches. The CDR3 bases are TGTGCCAGCAGCTTTTTAGCGGGGGCCAACACCGGGGAGCTGTTTTTT. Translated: CASSFLAGANTGELFF.

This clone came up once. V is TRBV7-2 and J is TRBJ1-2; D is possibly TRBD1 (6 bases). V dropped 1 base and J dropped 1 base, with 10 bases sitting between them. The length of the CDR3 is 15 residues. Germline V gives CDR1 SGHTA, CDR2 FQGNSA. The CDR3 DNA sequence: TGTGCCAGCAGCTTAGAGTCCAGGGGTAACTATGGCTACACCTTC. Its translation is CASSLESRGNYGYTF. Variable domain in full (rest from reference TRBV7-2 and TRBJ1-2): GAGVSQSPSNKVTEKGKDVELRCDPISGHTALYWYRQSLGQGLEFLIYFQGNSAPDKSGLPSDRFSAERTGGSVSTLTIQRTQQEDSAVYLCASSLESRGNYGYTFGSGTRLTVV.

CDR3 region: CASSGGSVGSEAFF. CDR3 bases: TGTGCCAGCAGTGGGGGGAGTGTTGGCTCTGAAGCTTTCTTT. The chain joins TRBV9 to TRBJ1-1; possibly TRBD1 for D (5 bases). The V gene's germline CDR1 is SGDLS and CDR2 YYNGEE. Trimming removed 5 bases at V and 6 bases at J, with 17 bases between. This CDR3 spans 14 amino acids.

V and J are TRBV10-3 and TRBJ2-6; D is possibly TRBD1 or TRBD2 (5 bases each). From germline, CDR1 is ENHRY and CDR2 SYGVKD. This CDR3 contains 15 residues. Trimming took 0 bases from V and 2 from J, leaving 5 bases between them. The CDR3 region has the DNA TGTGCCATCAGTGAGTCGGGGGCTGGGGCCAACGTCCTGACTTTC. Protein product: CAISESGAGANVLTF.

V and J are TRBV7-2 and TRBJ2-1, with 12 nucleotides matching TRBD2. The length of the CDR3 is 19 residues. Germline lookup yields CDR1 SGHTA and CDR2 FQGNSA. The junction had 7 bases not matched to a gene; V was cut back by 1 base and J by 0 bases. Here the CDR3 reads CASSLVRTSGASSYNEQFF. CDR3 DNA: TGTGCCAGCAGCTTAGTTCGGACTAGCGGGGCCAGCTCCTACAATGAGCAGTTCTTC.

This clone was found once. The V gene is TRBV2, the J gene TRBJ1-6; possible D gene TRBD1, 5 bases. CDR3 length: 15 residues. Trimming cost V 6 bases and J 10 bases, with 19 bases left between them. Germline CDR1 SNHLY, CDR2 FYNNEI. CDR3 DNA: TGTGCCAGCAGGGGGACCGCGCTTCTCGGGTCACCCCTCCACTTT. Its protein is CASRGTALLGSPLHF.

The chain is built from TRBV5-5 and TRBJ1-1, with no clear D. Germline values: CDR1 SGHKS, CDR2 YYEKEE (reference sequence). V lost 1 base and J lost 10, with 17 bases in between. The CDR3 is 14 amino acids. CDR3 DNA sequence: TGTGCCAGCAGCTTGAGGTTCCGCGAGTCGGGAGCTTTCTTT. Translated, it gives CASSLRFRESGAFF.

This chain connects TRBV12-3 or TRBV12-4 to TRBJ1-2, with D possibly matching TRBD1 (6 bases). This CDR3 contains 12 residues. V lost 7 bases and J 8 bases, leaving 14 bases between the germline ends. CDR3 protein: CASTQRGVGYTF. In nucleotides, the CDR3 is TGTGCCAGCACCCAGAGGGGGGTCGGCTACACCTTC.

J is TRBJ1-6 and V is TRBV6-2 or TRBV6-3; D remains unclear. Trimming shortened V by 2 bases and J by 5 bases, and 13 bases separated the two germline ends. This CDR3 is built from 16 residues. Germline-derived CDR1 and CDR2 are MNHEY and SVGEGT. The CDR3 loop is CASSYESGRNNSPLHF. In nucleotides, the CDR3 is TGTGCCAGCAGTTACGAGAGTGGGCGGAATAATTCACCCCTCCACTTT.

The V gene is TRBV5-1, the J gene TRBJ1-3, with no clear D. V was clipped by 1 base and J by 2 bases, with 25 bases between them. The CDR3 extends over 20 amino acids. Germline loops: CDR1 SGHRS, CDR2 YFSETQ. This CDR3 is CASSLWASWVSELPGNTIYF. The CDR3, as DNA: TGCGCCAGCAGCTTGTGGGCCAGTTGGGTCTCAGAGCTCCCTGGAAACACCATATATTTT.

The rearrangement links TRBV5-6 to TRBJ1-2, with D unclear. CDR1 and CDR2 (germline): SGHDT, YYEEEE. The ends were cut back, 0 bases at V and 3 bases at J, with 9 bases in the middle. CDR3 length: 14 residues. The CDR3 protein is CASSLGTGHYGYTF. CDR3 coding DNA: TGTGCCAGCAGCTTGGGAACGGGCCACTATGGCTACACCTTC.

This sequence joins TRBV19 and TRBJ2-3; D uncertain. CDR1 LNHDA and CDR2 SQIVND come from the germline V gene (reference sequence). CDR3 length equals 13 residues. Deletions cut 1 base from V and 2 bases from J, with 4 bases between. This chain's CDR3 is CASSIGDTDTQYF. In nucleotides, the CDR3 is TGTGCCAGTAGTATAGGAGACACAGATACGCAGTATTTT. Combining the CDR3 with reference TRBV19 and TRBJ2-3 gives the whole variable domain DGGITQSPKYLFRKEGQNVTLSCEQNLNHDAMYWYRQDPGQGLRLIYYSQIVNDFQKGDIAEGYSVSREKKESFPLTVTSAQKNPTAFYLCASSIGDTDTQYFGPGTRLTVL.

The CDR3 nucleotides are TGTGCCAGCAGCGGCGGGACAGTCCTTCAAGAGACCCAGTACTTC. Encoded protein: CASSGGTVLQETQYF. This rearrangement joins TRBV5-5 to TRBJ2-5, with TRBD1 as a possible D gene (7 bases). The CDR3 totals 15 residues. CDR1 and CDR2 from the germline V gene are SGHKS and YYEKEE (reference sequence). Deletions cut 4 bases from V and 2 bases from J, with 15 bases between.

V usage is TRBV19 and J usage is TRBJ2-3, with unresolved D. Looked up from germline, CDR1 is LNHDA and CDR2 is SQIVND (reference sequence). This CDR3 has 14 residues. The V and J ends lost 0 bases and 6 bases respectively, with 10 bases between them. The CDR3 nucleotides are TGTGCCAGTAGTATAGACAGGAGTAGGGATACGCAGTATTTT. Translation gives CASSIDRSRDTQYF.

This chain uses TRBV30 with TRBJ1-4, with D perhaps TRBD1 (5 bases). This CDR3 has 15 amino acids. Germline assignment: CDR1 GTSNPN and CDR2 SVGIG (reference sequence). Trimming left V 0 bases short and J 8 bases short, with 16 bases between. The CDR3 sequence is CAWSVQRGFSEKLFF. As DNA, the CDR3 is TGTGCCTGGAGTGTTCAAAGGGGCTTTAGCGAAAAACTGTTTTTT.

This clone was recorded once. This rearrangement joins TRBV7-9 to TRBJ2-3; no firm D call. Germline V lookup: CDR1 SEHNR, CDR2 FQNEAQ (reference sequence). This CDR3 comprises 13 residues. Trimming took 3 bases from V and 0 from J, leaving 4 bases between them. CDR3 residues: CASSLVSTDTQYF. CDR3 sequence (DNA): TGTGCCAGCAGCTTGGTCAGCACAGATACGCAGTATTTT. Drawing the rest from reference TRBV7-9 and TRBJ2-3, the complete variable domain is DTGVSQNPRHKITKRGQNVTFRCDPISEHNRLYWYRQTLGQGPEFLTYFQNEAQLEKSRLLSDRFSAERPKGSFSTLEIQRTEQGDSAMYLCASSLVSTDTQYFGPGTRLTVL.

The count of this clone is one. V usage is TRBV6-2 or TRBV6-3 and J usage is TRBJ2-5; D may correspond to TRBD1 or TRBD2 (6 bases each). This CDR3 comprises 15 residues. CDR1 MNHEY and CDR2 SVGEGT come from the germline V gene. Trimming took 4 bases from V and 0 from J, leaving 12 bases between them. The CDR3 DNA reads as TGTGCCAGCAGTTTCGGAGGGGGGTACCAAGAGACCCAGTACTTC. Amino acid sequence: CASSFGGGYQETQYF.

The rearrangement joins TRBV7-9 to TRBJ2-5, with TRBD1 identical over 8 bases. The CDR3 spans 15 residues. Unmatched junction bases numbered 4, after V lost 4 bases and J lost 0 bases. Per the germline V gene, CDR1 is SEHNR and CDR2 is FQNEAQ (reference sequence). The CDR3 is CASSSDRAHQETQYF. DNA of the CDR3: TGTGCCAGCAGCTCGGACAGGGCCCACCAAGAGACCCAGTACTTC.

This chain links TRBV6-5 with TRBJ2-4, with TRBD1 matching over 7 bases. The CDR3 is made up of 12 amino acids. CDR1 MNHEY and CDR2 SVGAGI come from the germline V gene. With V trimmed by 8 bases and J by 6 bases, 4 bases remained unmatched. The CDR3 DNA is TGTGCCAGCCGGGACAGCTCAAACATTCAGTACTTC. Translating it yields CASRDSSNIQYF.

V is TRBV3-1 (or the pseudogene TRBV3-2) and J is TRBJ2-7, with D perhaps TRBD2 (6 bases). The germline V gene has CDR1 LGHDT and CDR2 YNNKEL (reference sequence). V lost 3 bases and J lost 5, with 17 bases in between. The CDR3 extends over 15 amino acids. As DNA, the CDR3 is TGTGCCAGCAGCCACCAGGGTGCGGGGATGCACGAGCAGTACGTC. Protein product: CASSHQGAGMHEQYV.

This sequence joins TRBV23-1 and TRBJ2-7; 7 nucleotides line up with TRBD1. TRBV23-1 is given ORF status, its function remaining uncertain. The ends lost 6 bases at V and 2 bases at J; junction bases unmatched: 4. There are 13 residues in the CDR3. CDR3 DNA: TGCGCCAGCAGCCCGGACAGGACCTACGAGCAGTACGTC. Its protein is CASSPDRTYEQYV.

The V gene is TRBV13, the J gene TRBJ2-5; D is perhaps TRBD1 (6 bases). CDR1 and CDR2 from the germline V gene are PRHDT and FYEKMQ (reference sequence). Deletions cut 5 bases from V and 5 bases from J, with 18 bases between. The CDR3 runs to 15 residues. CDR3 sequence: CASSEGVTLAETQYF. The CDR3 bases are TGTGCCAGCAGCGAGGGGGTCACGCTCGCGGAGACCCAGTACTTC.